This T cell receptor beta chain is from a study of T cell changes during pregnancy in multiple sclerosis. Using immunoSEQ multiplex PCR, the repertoire was profiled, and TCRdb retains in-frame clones only, with some absent. The data contain about 15,000 clones, around 97% of them singletons. Germline lookup yields CDR1 SNHLY and CDR2 FYNNEI. The CDR3 runs to 12 residues. Trimming left V 5 bases short and J 6 bases short, with 10 bases between. The chain links TRBV2 to TRBJ1-2, with D possibly matching TRBD1 (6 bases). The material was peripheral blood, obtained in the third trimester of pregnancy. This clonotype was obtained from a female donor with multiple sclerosis, enrolled in a pregnancy study. CDR3 nucleotides: TGTGCCAGCAGTCCAACAGGGAATGGCTACACCTTC. Residues: CASSPTGNGYTF.